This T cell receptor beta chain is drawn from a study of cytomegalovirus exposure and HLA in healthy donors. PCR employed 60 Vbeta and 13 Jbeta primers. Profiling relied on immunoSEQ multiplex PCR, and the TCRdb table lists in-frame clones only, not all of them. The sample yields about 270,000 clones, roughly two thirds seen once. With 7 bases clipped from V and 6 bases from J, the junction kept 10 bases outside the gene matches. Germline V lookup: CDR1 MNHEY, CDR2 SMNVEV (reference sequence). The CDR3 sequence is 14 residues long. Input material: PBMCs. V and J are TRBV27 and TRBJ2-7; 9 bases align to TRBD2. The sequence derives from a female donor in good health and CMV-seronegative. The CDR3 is CASTPVSGSLEQYF. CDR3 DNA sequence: TGTGCCAGCACCCCCGTTAGCGGGAGTCTCGAGCAGTACTTC.